This TCR beta chain was obtained from a study of cytomegalovirus exposure and HLA in healthy donors. A multiplex PCR was run with 60 Vbeta primers and 13 Jbeta primers. The table came from immunoSEQ multiplex PCR; TCRdb's copy has only in-frame clones and leaves some out. This table holds about 150,000 clones, 65% to 85% found once. The germline CDR1 and CDR2 sequences are SQVTM and ANQGSEA. The CDR3 is 14 amino acids. Trimming took 5 bases from V and 4 from J, leaving 17 bases between them. Sequencing was carried out using PBMCs. The genes are TRBV29-1 and TRBJ1-1, with D tentatively TRBD1 (5 bases). This sequence was found in a woman between 45 and 60 years old in good health and CMV-seropositive. This CDR3 is CSVLSGGVGTEAFF. CDR3 bases: TGCAGCGTTCTCTCAGGAGGGGTGGGCACTGAAGCTTTCTTT.